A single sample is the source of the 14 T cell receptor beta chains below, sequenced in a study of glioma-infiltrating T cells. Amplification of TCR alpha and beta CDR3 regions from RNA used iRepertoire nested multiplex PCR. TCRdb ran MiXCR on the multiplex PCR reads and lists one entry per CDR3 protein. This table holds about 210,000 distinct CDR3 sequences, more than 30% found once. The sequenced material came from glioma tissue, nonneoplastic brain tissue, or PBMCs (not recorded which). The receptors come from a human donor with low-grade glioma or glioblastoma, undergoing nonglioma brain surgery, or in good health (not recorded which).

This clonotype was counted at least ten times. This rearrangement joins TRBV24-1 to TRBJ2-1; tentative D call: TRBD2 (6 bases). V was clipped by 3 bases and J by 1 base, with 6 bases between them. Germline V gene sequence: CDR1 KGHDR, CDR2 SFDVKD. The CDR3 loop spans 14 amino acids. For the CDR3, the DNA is TGTGCCACCAGTGATAGCGGGTCCTACAATGAGCAGTTCTTC. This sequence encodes CATSDSGSYNEQFF.

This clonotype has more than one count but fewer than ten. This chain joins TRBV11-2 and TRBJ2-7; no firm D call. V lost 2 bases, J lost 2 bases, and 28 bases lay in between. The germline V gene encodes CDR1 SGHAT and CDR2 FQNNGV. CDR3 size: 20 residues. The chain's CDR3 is CASSLRRPHPRAGVPYEQYF. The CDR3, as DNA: TGTGCCAGCAGCTTACGGCGCCCCCACCCACGGGCTGGGGTCCCCTACGAGCAGTACTTC.

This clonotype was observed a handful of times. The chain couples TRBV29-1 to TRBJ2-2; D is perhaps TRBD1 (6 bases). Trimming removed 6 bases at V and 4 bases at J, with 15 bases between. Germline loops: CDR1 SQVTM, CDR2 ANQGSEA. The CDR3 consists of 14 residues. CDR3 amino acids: CSVGLTGATGELFF. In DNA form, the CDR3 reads TGCAGCGTGGGTCTGACAGGAGCCACCGGGGAGCTGTTTTTT.

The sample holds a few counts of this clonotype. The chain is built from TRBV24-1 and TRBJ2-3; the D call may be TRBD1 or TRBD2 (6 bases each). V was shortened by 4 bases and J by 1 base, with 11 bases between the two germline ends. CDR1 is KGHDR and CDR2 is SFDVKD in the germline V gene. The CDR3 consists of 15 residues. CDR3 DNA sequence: TGTGCCACCAGTGACCCAGGGGAGGGCACAGATACGCAGTATTTT. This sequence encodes CATSDPGEGTDTQYF.

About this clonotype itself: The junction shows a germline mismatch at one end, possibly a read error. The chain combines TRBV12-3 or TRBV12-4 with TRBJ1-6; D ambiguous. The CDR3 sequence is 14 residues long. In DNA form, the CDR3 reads TGTGCCAGCAGTTCACAACCGGGGAATTCACCCATCCACTTT. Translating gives CASSSQPGNSPIHF.

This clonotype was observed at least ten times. CDR3 coding DNA: TGTGCCAGCAGTGTTTTTGAGGGACGGGAGACCCAGTACTTC. Its protein is CASSVFEGRETQYF. This sequence joins TRBV6-4 and TRBJ2-5, with D perhaps matching TRBD1 or TRBD2 (5 bases each). Per germline, CDR1 MRHNA and CDR2 SNTAGT. This CDR3 spans 14 amino acids. V shed 4 bases and J shed 5 bases, with 14 bases lying between them.

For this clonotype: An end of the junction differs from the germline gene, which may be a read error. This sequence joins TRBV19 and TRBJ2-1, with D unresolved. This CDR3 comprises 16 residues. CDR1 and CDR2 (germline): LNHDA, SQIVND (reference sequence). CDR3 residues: CARSSKDGWHYNEQFF. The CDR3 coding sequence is TGTGCCCGTAGTTCCAAGGACGGATGGCACTACAATGAGCAGTTCTTC.

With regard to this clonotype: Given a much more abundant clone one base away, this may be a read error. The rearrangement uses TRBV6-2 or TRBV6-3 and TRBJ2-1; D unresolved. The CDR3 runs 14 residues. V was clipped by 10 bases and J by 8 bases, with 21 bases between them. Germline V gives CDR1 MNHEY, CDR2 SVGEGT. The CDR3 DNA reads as TGTGCCACCCGCAGTGGCGAGAGTTCGCATGAGCAGTTCTTC. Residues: CATRSGESSHEQFF.

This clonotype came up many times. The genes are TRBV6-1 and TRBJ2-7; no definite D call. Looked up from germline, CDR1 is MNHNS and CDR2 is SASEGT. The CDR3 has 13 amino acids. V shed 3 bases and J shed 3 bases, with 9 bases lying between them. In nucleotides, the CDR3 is TGTGCCAGCAGTGACTCTAGTTTCTACGAGCAGTACTTC. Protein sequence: CASSDSSFYEQYF.

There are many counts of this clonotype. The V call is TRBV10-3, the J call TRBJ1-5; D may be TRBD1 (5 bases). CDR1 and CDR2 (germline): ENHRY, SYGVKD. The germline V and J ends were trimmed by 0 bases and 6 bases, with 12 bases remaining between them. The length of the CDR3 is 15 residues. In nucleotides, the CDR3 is TGTGCCATCAGTGAGTCCGGACAAGGGGCTCAGCCCCAGCATTTT. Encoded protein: CAISESGQGAQPQHF.

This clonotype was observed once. CDR3 region: CASSLHRGYNEQFF. The DNA for the CDR3 is TGCGCCAGCAGCCTCCACAGGGGCTACAATGAGCAGTTCTTC. The V call is TRBV4-1, the J call TRBJ2-1; TRBD1 agrees at 7 bases. The germline V gene encodes CDR1 MGHRA and CDR2 YSYEKL. The CDR3 covers 14 residues. J was trimmed by 3 bases and V by 4 bases; bases with no gene match: 3.

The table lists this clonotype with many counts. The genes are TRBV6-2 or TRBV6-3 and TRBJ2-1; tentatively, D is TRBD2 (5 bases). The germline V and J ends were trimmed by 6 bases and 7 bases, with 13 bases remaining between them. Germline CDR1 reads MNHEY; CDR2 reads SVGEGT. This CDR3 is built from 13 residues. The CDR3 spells CASSRLTINEQFF. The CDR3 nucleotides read TGTGCCAGCAGCCGCCTGACTATTAATGAGCAGTTCTTC.

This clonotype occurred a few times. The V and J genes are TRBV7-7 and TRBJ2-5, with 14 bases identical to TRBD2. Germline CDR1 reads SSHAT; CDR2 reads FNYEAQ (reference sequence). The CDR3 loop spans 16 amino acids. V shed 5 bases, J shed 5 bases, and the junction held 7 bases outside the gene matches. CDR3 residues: CASSPGTSGSYETQYF. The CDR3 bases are TGTGCCAGCAGCCCGGGGACTAGCGGGAGTTATGAGACCCAGTACTTC.

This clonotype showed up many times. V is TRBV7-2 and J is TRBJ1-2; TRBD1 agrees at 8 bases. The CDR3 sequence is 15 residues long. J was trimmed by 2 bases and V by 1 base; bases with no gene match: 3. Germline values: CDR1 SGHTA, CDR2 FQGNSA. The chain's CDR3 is CASSLVDRGNYGYTF. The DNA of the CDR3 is TGTGCCAGCAGCTTAGTTGACAGGGGAAACTATGGCTACACCTTC.